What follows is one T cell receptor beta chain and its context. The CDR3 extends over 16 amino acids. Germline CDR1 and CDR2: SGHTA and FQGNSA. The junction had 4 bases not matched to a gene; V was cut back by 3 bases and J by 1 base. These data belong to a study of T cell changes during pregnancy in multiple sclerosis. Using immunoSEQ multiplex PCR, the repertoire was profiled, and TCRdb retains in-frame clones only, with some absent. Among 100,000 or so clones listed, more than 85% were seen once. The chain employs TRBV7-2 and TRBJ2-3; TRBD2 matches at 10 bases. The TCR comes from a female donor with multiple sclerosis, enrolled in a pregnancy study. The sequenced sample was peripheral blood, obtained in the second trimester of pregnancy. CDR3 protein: CASSLLAGVGTDTQYF. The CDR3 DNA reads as TGTGCCAGCAGCTTGCTAGCGGGAGTTGGCACAGATACGCAGTATTTT.